The 31 T cell receptor beta chains below come from one sample, sequenced in a study of OX40 agonist ivuxolimab in advanced cancers. TCRdb's copy holds only in-frame clones and misses some; the assay was immunoSEQ multiplex PCR. The data hold approximately 70,000 clones, with approximately 85% observed a single time. The sample consisted of CD4+ or CD8+ T cells sorted from blood, taken in a trial of the OX40 agonist ivuxolimab. The receptors originated from an adult with an advanced solid tumor such as melanoma, head and neck, liver or kidney cancer.

The V and J genes are TRBV6-6 and TRBJ2-6; D not resolved. CDR3 length: 14 amino acids. V lost 8 bases, J lost 2 bases, and 10 bases lay in between. CDR1 and CDR2 (germline): MNHNY, SVGAGI (reference sequence). CDR3 in DNA: TGTGCCAGCGGACCCAATGCTGGGGCCAACGTCCTGACTTTC. Translating it yields CASGPNAGANVLTF.

This chain joins TRBV6-1 and TRBJ2-5, with unresolved D. The germline gives CDR1 MNHNS, CDR2 SASEGT. The V and J ends lost 8 bases and 2 bases respectively, with 15 bases between them. CDR3 length: 14 residues. CDR3 coding DNA: TGTGCCAGCCTCAGCTTTCAGGTACAAGAGACCCAGTACTTC. It yields the protein CASLSFQVQETQYF.

This chain's CDR3 is CASSSTGQTEAFF. As DNA, the CDR3 is TGTGCCAGCAGCTCCACAGGGCAGACTGAAGCTTTCTTT. V usage is TRBV7-8 and J usage is TRBJ1-1; possible D gene TRBD1, 6 bases. Germline loops: CDR1 SGHVS, CDR2 FQNEAQ. The CDR3 length is 13 residues. V lost 4 bases and J lost 5, with 11 bases in between.

The chain uses TRBV6-5 and TRBJ2-2, with D unresolved. Germline values: CDR1 MNHEY, CDR2 SVGAGI. The CDR3 sequence is 15 residues long. Trimming left V 2 bases short and J 6 bases short, with 13 bases between. CDR3 in amino acids: CASSYVSTRAGELFF. CDR3 bases: TGTGCCAGCAGTTACGTCTCTACCCGGGCCGGGGAGCTGTTTTTT.

The chain links TRBV7-8 to TRBJ2-7; D is perhaps TRBD1 (6 bases). Trimming took off 0 bases at V and 3 bases at J, with 12 bases between the two ends. The V gene's germline CDR1 is SGHVS and CDR2 FQNEAQ. CDR3 length: 15 residues. The CDR3 here is CASSLAGQRYYEQYF. The CDR3, as DNA: TGTGCCAGCAGCTTAGCGGGACAAAGATACTACGAGCAGTACTTC.

CDR3 DNA: TGTGCCAGCAGCGGAACGACTAGCGGGAGTTACGAGCAGTACTTC. This codes for CASSGTTSGSYEQYF. This chain links TRBV11-2 with TRBJ2-7, with 12 bases matching TRBD2. The CDR3 covers 15 residues. Germline V CDR1 and CDR2: SGHAT, FQNNGV. The V gene end was trimmed by 5 bases and the J gene end by 4 bases; junction bases not matched to a gene: 6.

The chain employs TRBV11-3 and TRBJ1-3, with D possibly being TRBD1 (5 bases). This CDR3 contains 17 residues. Germline loops: CDR1 SGHNT, CDR2 YENEEA. Trimming removed 5 bases at V and 0 bases at J, with 17 bases between. The CDR3 sequence is CASSPSGTRPSGNTIYF. DNA of the CDR3: TGTGCCAGCAGCCCCTCCGGGACGCGGCCCTCTGGAAACACCATATATTTT.

This sequence joins TRBV19 and TRBJ2-1; 11 bases map to TRBD2. J was trimmed by 3 bases and V by 8 bases; bases with no gene match: 3. This CDR3 region has 14 residues. Looked up from germline, CDR1 is LNHDA and CDR2 is SQIVND (reference sequence). Written as DNA, the CDR3 is TGTGCCAGTGCCACTAGCGGGGGCTACAATGAGCAGTTCTTC. Its translation: CASATSGGYNEQFF.

DNA for the CDR3: TGCGCCAGCAGCCATCCTAGTACTGGAAACACCATATATTTT. This sequence encodes CASSHPSTGNTIYF. The gene calls are TRBV4-1 and TRBJ1-3; D gene unclear. Per the germline V gene, CDR1 is MGHRA and CDR2 is YSYEKL. Trimming left V 3 bases short and J 2 bases short, with 8 bases between. The CDR3 loop spans 14 amino acids.

The chain is built from TRBV28 and TRBJ1-1; D is unclear. The CDR3 has 14 residues. Trimming removed 5 bases from V and 0 bases from J, with 10 bases in between. CDR1 and CDR2 from the germline V gene are MDHEN and SYDVKM. CDR3 nucleotide sequence: TGTGCCAGCAGTCCCCTTTCCTTGAACACTGAAGCTTTCTTT. Its protein product is CASSPLSLNTEAFF.

The V and J genes are TRBV18 and TRBJ1-2; D possibly corresponds to TRBD1 (6 bases). The V gene's germline CDR1 is KGHSH and CDR2 LQKENI. The V and J ends lost 4 bases and 4 bases respectively, with 13 bases between them. The CDR3 loop spans 14 amino acids. The CDR3 reads CASSLTQGTYGYTF. CDR3 nucleotide sequence: TGTGCCAGCTCACTAACACAGGGTACCTATGGCTACACCTTC.

V is TRBV30 and J is TRBJ2-2; D ambiguous. Trimming took off 5 bases at V and 10 bases at J, with 11 bases between the two ends. The V gene's germline CDR1 is GTSNPN and CDR2 SVGIG (reference sequence). This CDR3 is built from 11 residues. Here the CDR3 DNA reads TGTGCCTGGGGTATTGGAGCGGAGCTGTTTTTT. As protein: CAWGIGAELFF.

V is TRBV19 and J is TRBJ1-1, with 7 bases fitting TRBD1. The CDR3 spans 14 residues. Germline values: CDR1 LNHDA, CDR2 SQIVND (reference sequence). J gave up 8 bases and V 0 bases, and 6 bases lay outside the gene matches. The CDR3 is CASSIDSRGREAFF. The CDR3 DNA is TGTGCCAGTAGTATAGATTCCAGGGGGAGGGAAGCTTTCTTT.

The rearrangement links TRBV5-5 to TRBJ1-4, with 8 bases lining up with TRBD1. In germline, CDR1 is SGHKS, CDR2 YYEKEE (reference sequence). The CDR3 covers 16 residues. V gave up 3 bases and J gave up 1 base; unmatched junction bases: 5. The CDR3 nucleotides read TGTGCCAGCAGCTCTCAGGGGGCGGGAACTAATGAAAAACTGTTTTTT. Translated: CASSSQGAGTNEKLFF. Combining the CDR3 with reference TRBV5-5 and TRBJ1-4 gives the whole variable domain DAGVTQSPTHLIKTRGQQVTLRCSPISGHKSVSWYQQVLGQGPQFIFQYYEKEERGRGNFPDRFSARQFPNYSSELNVNALLLGDSALYLCASSSQGAGTNEKLFFGSGTQLSVL.

V gene TRBV5-1 combines with J gene TRBJ2-3; 9 bases match TRBD1. V was clipped by 6 bases and J by 2 bases; unmatched bases: 10. The CDR3 is 16 residues long. Germline CDR1 is SGHRS and CDR2 is YFSETQ. CDR3 protein: CASTLGDREDTDTQYF. In nucleotides, the CDR3 is TGCGCCAGCACCCTGGGGGACAGGGAAGACACAGATACGCAGTATTTT.

This clone came up a few times. The V call is TRBV7-3, the J call TRBJ2-2, with 10 bases matching TRBD2. The CDR3 is made up of 16 amino acids. Germline lookup yields CDR1 SGHTA and CDR2 FQGTGA. The J segment lost 7 bases and the V segment lost 5 bases, leaving 10 bases of the junction unmatched. The CDR3 DNA reads as TGTGCCAGCAGCCCCGCGACTAGCGGGTCCGGCGGGGAGCTGTTTTTT. Translating gives CASSPATSGSGGELFF. Supplemented by reference TRBV7-3 and TRBJ2-2, the full variable domain reads GAGVSQTPSNKVTEKGKYVELRCDPISGHTALYWYRQSLGQGPEFLIYFQGTGAADDSGLPNDRFFAVRPEGSVSTLKIQRTERGDSAVYLCASSPATSGSGGELFFGEGSRLTVL.

The chain has TRBV6-6 and TRBJ1-3; D call uncertain. Trimming removed 8 bases from V and 2 bases from J, with 4 bases in between. The CDR3 runs 11 residues. Per the germline V gene, CDR1 is MNHNY and CDR2 is SVGAGI (reference sequence). The CDR3 protein is CASGAGNTIYF. CDR3 nucleotide sequence: TGTGCCAGCGGAGCTGGAAACACCATATATTTT.

This clone was detected once. The chain combines TRBV6-5 with TRBJ2-2; D remains ambiguous. Looked up from germline, CDR1 is MNHEY and CDR2 is SVGAGI. This CDR3 is 15 amino acids long. Trimming removed 5 bases from V and 1 base from J, with 11 bases in between. The CDR3 DNA reads TGTGCCAGCAGTCCACTTACTCAGAACACCGGGGAGCTGTTTTTT. Translated, it gives CASSPLTQNTGELFF.

The chain combines TRBV20-1 with TRBJ1-1; D uncertain. Germline V lookup: CDR1 DFQATT, CDR2 SNEGSKA (reference sequence). The V and J ends lost 2 bases and 5 bases respectively, with 6 bases between them. The CDR3 consists of 11 residues. The DNA for the CDR3 is TGCAGTGCTAGAACTGGAACTGAAGCTTTCTTT. Translating it yields CSARTGTEAFF.

The chain combines TRBV7-9 with TRBJ2-7; the D is unclear. From germline, CDR1 is SEHNR and CDR2 FQNEAQ (reference sequence). The CDR3 is 12 residues long. Trimming cost V 11 bases and J 5 bases, with 16 bases left between them. The CDR3 loop is CAAGGFKDEQYF. The CDR3 DNA reads TGTGCCGCCGGTGGGTTCAAGGACGAGCAGTACTTC. The full variable domain, rest sourced from reference TRBV7-9 and TRBJ2-7, is DTGVSQNPRHKITKRGQNVTFRCDPISEHNRLYWYRQTLGQGPEFLTYFQNEAQLEKSRLLSDRFSAERPKGSFSTLEIQRTEQGDSAMYLCAAGGFKDEQYFGPGTRLTVT.

This chain connects TRBV6-6 to TRBJ1-2; D gene ambiguous. The CDR3 runs 12 residues. Looked up from germline, CDR1 is MNHNY and CDR2 is SVGAGI (reference sequence). V shed 2 bases and J shed 5 bases, with 6 bases lying between them. In DNA form, the CDR3 reads TGTGCCAGCAGTTACGGGTTGTATGGCTACACCTTC. This codes for CASSYGLYGYTF.

This chain links TRBV11-3 with TRBJ2-1; a possible D gene is TRBD2 (6 bases). The germline gives CDR1 SGHNT, CDR2 YENEEA. V shed 5 bases and J shed 7 bases, with 15 bases lying between them. The CDR3 loop spans 14 amino acids. The CDR3 here is CASSPSTSPNEQFF. CDR3 in DNA: TGTGCCAGCAGCCCGTCGACTAGTCCTAATGAGCAGTTCTTC.

The sample holds one count of this clone. The genes are TRBV11-2 and TRBJ1-1, with a weak D call TRBD1 (5 bases). Trimming left V 6 bases short and J 5 bases short, with 25 bases between. Germline V lookup: CDR1 SGHAT, CDR2 FQNNGV. The CDR3 is 17 amino acids. This CDR3 is CASSQIRGGTQRTEAFF. Here the CDR3 DNA reads TGTGCCAGCAGTCAGATTCGGGGGGGGACCCAAAGGACTGAAGCTTTCTTT.

The V and J genes are TRBV7-2 and TRBJ2-1; the D gene is possibly TRBD2 (5 bases). Germline V lookup: CDR1 SGHTA, CDR2 FQGNSA. The CDR3 runs to 14 residues. V was shortened by 1 base and J by 4 bases, with 8 bases between the two germline ends. CDR3 region: CASSLDSDYNEQFF. The CDR3 DNA follows: TGTGCCAGCAGCTTAGATAGCGATTACAATGAGCAGTTCTTC.

The chain links TRBV6-6 to TRBJ2-5; D not certain. CDR3 length equals 14 residues. Germline CDR1 and CDR2: MNHNY and SVGAGI (reference sequence). Trimming stripped 6 bases from V and 5 bases from J, with 16 bases between. The chain's CDR3 is CASSPNADAETQYF. The CDR3 region has the DNA TGTGCCAGCAGCCCAAACGCGGACGCGGAGACCCAGTACTTC.

Details on this clone: The same CDR3 arises from other DNA sequences in this sample as well. The chain has TRBV4-3 and TRBJ1-1, with D perhaps matching TRBD1 (6 bases). The germline gives CDR1 LGHNA, CDR2 YSLEER. Trimming shortened V by 0 bases and J by 5 bases, and 22 bases separated the two germline ends. This CDR3 spans 18 amino acids. CDR3 coding DNA: TGCGCCAGCAGCCAAGAGCTGGGGGGCGAGGACACAGTGACTGAAGCTTTCTTT. Protein product: CASSQELGGEDTVTEAFF.

The V call is TRBV5-6, the J call TRBJ2-5; D is uncertain. CDR1 SGHDT and CDR2 YYEEEE come from the germline V gene. V was cut by 4 bases and J by 5 bases, with 18 bases left in between. This CDR3 is 15 amino acids long. The CDR3 loop is CASSHPQDPWETQYF. The CDR3 DNA is TGTGCCAGCAGCCATCCTCAGGACCCGTGGGAGACCCAGTACTTC. Full variable domain (outside the CDR3, taken from reference TRBV5-6 and TRBJ2-5): DAGVTQSPTHLIKTRGQQVTLRCSPKSGHDTVSWYQQALGQGPQFIFQYYEEEERQRGNFPDRFSGHQFPNYSSELNVNALLLGDSALYLCASSHPQDPWETQYFGPGTRLLVL.

As to this clone: A read error may account for a junction end that differs from germline. V usage is TRBV6-5 and J usage is TRBJ2-5; 7 bases map to TRBD1. The CDR3 runs to 15 residues. Germline V gene sequence: CDR1 MNHEY, CDR2 SVGAGI. The CDR3 sequence: CASSYSRDSQGTQYF. CDR3 nucleotides: TGTGCCAGCAGTTACTCGAGGGACAGTCAAGGGACCCAGTACTTC.

The chain couples TRBV21-1 to TRBJ1-3. TRBV21-1 is given as a pseudogene. The length of the CDR3 is 15 residues. The CDR3 DNA is TGTGCCAGCCTACACGGGGACGGAGCTGGAAACACCATATATTTT. Translation: CASLHGDGAGNTIYF.

The chain carries TRBV5-1 and TRBJ2-5; possibly TRBD1 or TRBD2 for D (5 bases each). Trimming pared 2 bases from V and 2 bases from J, leaving 16 bases between. The CDR3 length is 16 residues. Per germline, CDR1 SGHRS and CDR2 YFSETQ. The CDR3 DNA is TGCGCCAGCAGCTTAGGGACCGCCGTTATTCAAGAGACCCAGTACTTC. This gives the protein CASSLGTAVIQETQYF.

V gene TRBV7-3 combines with J gene TRBJ1-1; maybe TRBD1 (5 bases). This CDR3 has 15 residues. Trimming cost V 1 base and J 0 bases, with 9 bases left between them. The germline gives CDR1 SGHTA, CDR2 FQGTGA. The CDR3 nucleotides read TGTGCCAGCAGCTTAAATTCAGGGATGAACACTGAAGCTTTCTTT. Translation gives CASSLNSGMNTEAFF.